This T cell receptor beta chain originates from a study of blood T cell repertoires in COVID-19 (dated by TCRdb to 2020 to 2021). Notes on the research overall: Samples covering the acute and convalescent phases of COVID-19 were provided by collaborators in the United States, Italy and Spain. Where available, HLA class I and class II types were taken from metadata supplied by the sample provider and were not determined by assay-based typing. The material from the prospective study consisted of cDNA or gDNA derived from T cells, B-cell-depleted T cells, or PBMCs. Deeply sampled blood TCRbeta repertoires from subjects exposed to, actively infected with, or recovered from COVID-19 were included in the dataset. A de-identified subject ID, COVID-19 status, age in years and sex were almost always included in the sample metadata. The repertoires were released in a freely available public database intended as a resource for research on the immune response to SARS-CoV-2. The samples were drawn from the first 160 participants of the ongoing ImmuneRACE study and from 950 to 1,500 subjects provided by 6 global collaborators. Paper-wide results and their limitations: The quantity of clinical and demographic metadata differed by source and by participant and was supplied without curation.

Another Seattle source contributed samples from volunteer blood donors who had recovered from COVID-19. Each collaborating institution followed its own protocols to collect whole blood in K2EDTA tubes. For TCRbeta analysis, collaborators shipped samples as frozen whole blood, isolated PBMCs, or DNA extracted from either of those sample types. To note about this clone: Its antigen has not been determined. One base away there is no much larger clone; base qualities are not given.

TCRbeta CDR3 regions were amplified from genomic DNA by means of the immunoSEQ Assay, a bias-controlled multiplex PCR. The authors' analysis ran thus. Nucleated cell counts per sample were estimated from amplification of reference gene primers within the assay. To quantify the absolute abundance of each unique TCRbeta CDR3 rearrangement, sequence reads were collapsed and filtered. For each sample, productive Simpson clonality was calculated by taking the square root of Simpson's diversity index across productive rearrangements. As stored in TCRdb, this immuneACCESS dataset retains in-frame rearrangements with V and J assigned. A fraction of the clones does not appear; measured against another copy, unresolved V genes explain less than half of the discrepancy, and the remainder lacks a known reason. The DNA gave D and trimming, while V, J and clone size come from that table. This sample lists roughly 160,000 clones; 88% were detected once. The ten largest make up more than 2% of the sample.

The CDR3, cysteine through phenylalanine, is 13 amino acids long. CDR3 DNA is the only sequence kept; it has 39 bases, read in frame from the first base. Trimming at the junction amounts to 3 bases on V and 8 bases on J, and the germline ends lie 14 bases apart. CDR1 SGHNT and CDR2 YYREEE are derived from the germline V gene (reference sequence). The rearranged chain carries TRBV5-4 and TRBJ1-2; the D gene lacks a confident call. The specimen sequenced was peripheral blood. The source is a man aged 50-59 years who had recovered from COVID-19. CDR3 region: CASSSRRGGGYTF. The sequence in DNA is TGTGCCAGCAGCTCGCGTCGGGGAGGGGGCTACACCTTC.